A single sample is the source of the 26 T cell receptor beta chains below, sequenced in a study of T-cell reconstitution after alpha-beta-depleted transplantation in children. For TCRbeta, the library was prepared with unique molecular identifiers. TCRdb processed the PCR reads anew with MiXCR; each CDR3 protein has one entry. The repertoire holds more than 85,000 distinct CDR3 sequences, with over 6% as singletons. Source: PBMCs, taken before TCRalphabeta/CD19-depleted stem cell transplant. These receptors were obtained from a boy aged 2 to 9 with acute lymphoblastic leukemia, due to receive a stem cell transplant.

This clonotype was detected ten times or more. The CDR3 sequence: CSARDLGSGEREEQYF. The DNA for the CDR3 is TGCAGTGCTAGAGATCTCGGGAGCGGGGAACGGGAGGAGCAGTACTTC. The chain joins TRBV20-1 to TRBJ2-7, with TRBD2 identical over 7 bases. The CDR3 has 16 residues. Germline V gene lookup returns CDR1 DFQATT and CDR2 SNEGSKA (reference sequence). V lost 0 bases to trimming and J lost 7 bases; unmatched junction nucleotides: 15.

For this clonotype: Being one base from a much bigger clone, this may be a read error. Here the CDR3 omits its conserved ending phenylalanine or tryptophan, so a read error is the likely source. V gene TRBV9 combines with J gene TRBJ2-3, with D possibly matching TRBD2 (7 bases). The germline CDR1 and CDR2 sequences are SGDLS and YYNGEE. Trimming removed 3 bases at V and 6 bases at J, with 14 bases between. This CDR3 spans 14 amino acids. DNA of the CDR3: TGTGCCAGCAGCGAAAGGGGGGGCGATGATACGCAGTATTCT. This translates into CASSERGGDDTQYS.

In its sample, this clonotype was seen a few times. The chain couples TRBV5-1 to TRBJ1-1; no definite D call. The CDR3 runs to 13 residues. V lost 6 bases and J lost 5, with 14 bases in between. CDR1 is SGHRS and CDR2 is YFSETQ in the germline V gene. CDR3 sequence: CASKGQALTEAFF. As DNA, the CDR3 is TGCGCCAGCAAAGGGCAGGCCTTGACTGAAGCTTTCTTT.

This clonotype appeared many times. This chain connects TRBV15 to TRBJ2-1, with unresolved D. Germline CDR1 and CDR2: LNHNV and YYDKDF (reference sequence). Trimming removed 0 bases from V and 4 bases from J, with 7 bases in between. This CDR3 region has 14 residues. The CDR3 nucleotides read TGTGCCACCAGCAGAGACAGGTATTACAATGAGCAGTTCTTC. Translating it yields CATSRDRYYNEQFF.

The chain uses TRBV11-2 and TRBJ1-2; D is uncertain. The CDR3 extends over 13 amino acids. CDR1 and CDR2 (germline): SGHAT, FQNNGV. Trimming took off 3 bases at V and 6 bases at J, with 11 bases between the two ends. In DNA, the CDR3 is TGTGCCAGCAGCTTCGAATGGGAGAATGGCTACACCTTC. Encoded protein: CASSFEWENGYTF.

The chain recombines TRBV4-3 with TRBJ2-3; unclear D gene. The CDR3 consists of 13 residues. Germline V gene lookup returns CDR1 LGHNA and CDR2 YSLEER. V was pared by 5 bases and J by 5 bases, with 11 bases between. CDR3 coding DNA: TGCGCCAGCAGCGCCCGTCCGGGAGATACGCAGTATTTT. Its protein product is CASSARPGDTQYF.

This clonotype was recorded many times. J is TRBJ2-3 and V is TRBV29-1; TRBD2 aligns across 12 bases. With V trimmed by 3 bases and J by 5 bases, 12 bases remained unmatched. Germline CDR1 SQVTM, CDR2 ANQGSEA. This CDR3 is 17 amino acids long. CDR3 protein: CSVDRTSGAPGKDTQYF. DNA for the CDR3: TGCAGCGTTGACCGGACTAGCGGGGCCCCGGGGAAAGATACGCAGTATTTT.

This clonotype has at least ten counts. CDR3 loop: CASSQVDNHRHSYEQYF. As DNA, the CDR3 is TGCGCCAGCAGCCAGGTAGATAACCACAGGCACTCCTACGAGCAGTACTTC. V and J are TRBV4-1 and TRBJ2-7; D possibly corresponds to TRBD1 (5 bases). This CDR3 is 17 amino acids long. CDR1 MGHRA and CDR2 YSYEKL come from the germline V gene. Trimming pared 3 bases from V and 0 bases from J, leaving 18 bases between.

A few counts support this clonotype. The CDR3 bases are TGCAGTGCTAGTTCTGGGGCTGGGGCCAACGTCCTGACTTTC. As protein: CSASSGAGANVLTF. The chain recombines TRBV20-1 with TRBJ2-6; D ambiguous. Germline V gene data show CDR1 as DFQATT and CDR2 as SNEGSKA (reference sequence). Trimming removed 3 bases at V and 2 bases at J, with 8 bases between. There are 14 residues in the CDR3.

The chain carries TRBV4-1 and TRBJ2-5, with 9 bases aligning to TRBD1. The CDR3 totals 15 residues. Trimming took 1 base from V and 5 from J; bases not matched to a gene: 5. Germline loops: CDR1 MGHRA, CDR2 YSYEKL. The CDR3, as DNA: TGCGCCAGCAGCCAAGTGACAGGGGGGGAGGAGACCCAGTACTTC. Residues: CASSQVTGGEETQYF.

Of note for this clonotype: It may be a read error: a sequence one base away is much more abundant. The chain recombines TRBV27 with TRBJ2-7; 9 bases are shared with TRBD1. The J segment lost 4 bases and the V segment lost 5 bases, leaving 9 bases of the junction unmatched. The CDR3 totals 15 residues. Germline V gives CDR1 MNHEY, CDR2 SMNVEV (reference sequence). For the CDR3, the DNA is TGTGCCAGCAGTGTGAAAGGGGACAGGGAATACGAGCAGTACTTC. Amino acid sequence: CASSVKGDREYEQYF.

This clonotype has at least ten counts. The CDR3 loop is CASSLGQAVKETQYF. As DNA, the CDR3 is TGTGCCAGCAGTCTGGGACAGGCGGTAAAAGAGACCCAGTACTTC. The V and J genes are TRBV12-3 or TRBV12-4 and TRBJ2-5; TRBD1 aligns across 8 bases. Trimming took 5 bases from V and 3 from J; bases not matched to a gene: 8. The CDR3 covers 15 residues.

The sample holds a few counts of this clonotype. V and J are TRBV20-1 and TRBJ2-7, with 8 nucleotides matching TRBD2. Germline CDR1 reads DFQATT; CDR2 reads SNEGSKA (reference sequence). CDR3 length: 13 residues. V was clipped by 3 bases and J by 4 bases; unmatched bases: 5. The CDR3 DNA reads as TGCAGTGCTAGGGGACTAGACTTATACGAGCAGTACTTC. Amino acids: CSARGLDLYEQYF.

The gene calls are TRBV6-1 and TRBJ2-3; tentative D call: TRBD2 (5 bases). The V gene's germline CDR1 is MNHNS and CDR2 SASEGT. The CDR3 is 14 residues long. V was cut by 6 bases and J by 2 bases, with 12 bases left in between. For the CDR3, the DNA is TGTGCCAGCAGCCGGGATGCCCACACAGATACGCAGTATTTT. Translating gives CASSRDAHTDTQYF.

This clonotype was counted between two and nine times. Germline and junction disagree at one end, which may indicate a read error. The gene calls are TRBV3-1 and TRBJ2-7, with TRBD2 matching 7 bases. The germline gives CDR1 LGHDT, CDR2 YNNKEL (reference sequence). This CDR3 spans 13 amino acids. CDR3 protein: CASSQVEGTNFFF. For the CDR3, the DNA is TGTGCCAGCAGCCAAGTGGAAGGGACTAACTTTTTCTTC.

The sample holds many counts of this clonotype. The chain joins TRBV27 to TRBJ2-5; D unclear. CDR1 MNHEY and CDR2 SMNVEV come from the germline V gene (reference sequence). This CDR3 region has 14 residues. V lost 4 bases and J 2 bases, leaving 11 bases between the germline ends. This CDR3 reads CASSSSGPQETQYF. In nucleotides, the CDR3 is TGTGCCAGCAGTTCTTCCGGGCCTCAAGAGACCCAGTACTTC.

This clonotype was seen only a few times. The chain carries TRBV7-9 and TRBJ1-1; no definite D call. The CDR3 consists of 13 residues. Germline V CDR1 and CDR2: SEHNR, FQNEAQ (reference sequence). Trimming left V 2 bases short and J 7 bases short, with 11 bases between. In DNA form, the CDR3 reads TGTGCCAGCAGCTTATCGGGTCCCGATGAAGCTTTCTTT. It specifies CASSLSGPDEAFF.

This clonotype was counted at least ten times. The CDR3 loop reads CASRRPGPQDTIYF. The DNA for the CDR3 is TGTGCCAGCAGACGTCCCGGGCCCCAGGACACCATATATTTT. The rearrangement joins TRBV6-1 to TRBJ1-3; D is ambiguous. Trimming cost V 6 bases and J 8 bases, with 17 bases left between them. Per germline, CDR1 MNHNS and CDR2 SASEGT. The CDR3 loop spans 14 amino acids.

Worth noting for this clonotype: A single base separates this from a much larger clone, so it may be a read error. It is likely a read error, because the conserved phenylalanine at the end of the CDR3 is missing. The V and J genes are TRBV15 and TRBJ1-1, with a weak D call TRBD1 (6 bases). Germline CDR1 reads LNHNV; CDR2 reads YYDKDF (reference sequence). The CDR3 runs to 15 residues. Trimming shortened V by 0 bases and J by 3 bases, and 11 bases separated the two germline ends. CDR3 DNA: TGTGCCACCAGCAGAGATCGGGGGCGGGACACTGAAGCTTTCGTT. Its translation is CATSRDRGRDTEAFV.

This clonotype showed up just a few times. The CDR3 sequence is CASSWGQTEGWPQHF. In DNA, the CDR3 is TGTGCCAGCAGTTGGGGACAGACCGAGGGTTGGCCCCAGCATTTT. The rearrangement links TRBV5-5 to TRBJ1-5; 7 positions agree with TRBD1. CDR1 and CDR2 from the germline V gene are SGHKS and YYEKEE (reference sequence). The CDR3 loop spans 15 amino acids. V dropped 5 bases and J dropped 9; count of bases not matched to a gene: 14.

The rearrangement joins TRBV7-9 to TRBJ1-3; D call uncertain. Germline loops: CDR1 SEHNR, CDR2 FQNEAQ (reference sequence). This CDR3 has 12 amino acids. V lost 5 bases, J lost 5 bases, and 7 bases lay in between. CDR3 region: CASSEARNTIYF. DNA for the CDR3: TGTGCCAGCAGCGAGGCAAGAAACACCATATATTTT.

This clonotype was recorded many times. This CDR3 is CASSLWATGAFETQYF. The CDR3 nucleotides read TGTGCCAGCAGTTTATGGGCTACAGGGGCGTTTGAGACCCAGTACTTC. The rearrangement uses TRBV28 and TRBJ2-5; 7 bases are a match to TRBD1. CDR1 is MDHEN, CDR2 SYDVKM, per germline. CDR3 length: 16 amino acids. Trimming took 0 bases from V and 5 from J; bases not matched to a gene: 9.

The chain joins TRBV12-3 or TRBV12-4 to TRBJ1-5; D remains ambiguous. This CDR3 is 13 amino acids long. The germline V and J ends were trimmed by 7 bases and 6 bases, with 13 bases remaining between them. The CDR3: CASTMIGSQPQHF. DNA for the CDR3: TGTGCCAGCACCATGATAGGCAGTCAGCCCCAGCATTTT.

This clonotype has ten or more counts. The chain joins TRBV24-1 to TRBJ2-1, with D tentatively TRBD1 (6 bases). Germline CDR1 KGHDR, CDR2 SFDVKD. The CDR3 is made up of 14 amino acids. With 5 bases removed from V and 8 bases from J, the gap between germline ends came to 15 bases. CDR3 nucleotides: TGTGCCACCAGTGCAACGGACAGCAGCGATGAGCAGTTCTTC. Its translation: CATSATDSSDEQFF.

This clonotype has only a few counts. The chain links TRBV5-5 to TRBJ2-7; D remains unclear. V lost 0 bases to trimming and J lost 6 bases, with 13 bases between them. Germline V gives CDR1 SGHKS, CDR2 YYEKEE (reference sequence). The CDR3 loop spans 14 amino acids. CDR3 bases: TGTGCCAGCAGCTTGGGCACTGTGGTAGGCGAGCAGTACTTC. The encoded protein is CASSLGTVVGEQYF. Together with reference TRBV5-5 and TRBJ2-7, the CDR3 gives the full variable domain: DAGVTQSPTHLIKTRGQQVTLRCSPISGHKSVSWYQQVLGQGPQFIFQYYEKEERGRGNFPDRFSARQFPNYSSELNVNALLLGDSALYLCASSLGTVVGEQYFGPGTRLTVT.

The rearrangement uses TRBV7-2 and TRBJ2-7; D remains ambiguous. The CDR3 is 12 residues long. Germline lookup yields CDR1 SGHTA and CDR2 FQGNSA. V was pared by 1 base and J by 7 bases, with 8 bases between. DNA of the CDR3: TGTGCCAGCAGCTTAGGGGTCGGGGAGCAGTACTTC. Translated, it gives CASSLGVGEQYF.